One and the same sample provided the 11 T cell receptor beta chains below, sequenced in a study of CD8+CD57+ T cells in acquired aplastic anemia (dated by TCRdb to between 2017 and 2018). Flow cytometry had shown CD8+CD57+ cell expansion in the patients selected for sequencing. The sequencer was an Illumina HiSeq 2000. Genomic DNA served as template for TCR beta VDJ combination and CDR3 sequence profiling. TCRdb reworked the public reads: Q25 trimming with fastp, MiXCR clone assembly, productive beta chains retained. Each CDR3 protein gets just one entry, which takes the most common genes and DNA from the rows behind it. The sample profile shows approximately 98,000 distinct CDR3 sequences; less than 75% of them were found once. The top ten clonotypes cover around three fifths of the sample. Sequenced sample: sorted CD4+, CD8+, or CD8+CD57+ T cells (not recorded which) from PBMCs. The receptor source for this set is a human donor with aplastic anemia.

The rearrangement joins TRBV7-2 to TRBJ1-3; D gene uncertain. The CDR3 contains 13 residues. Germline V gives CDR1 SGHTA, CDR2 FQGNSA. The V gene lost 3 bases and the J gene lost 4 bases, with 7 bases spanning the gap. CDR3 coding DNA: TGTGCCAGCAGCTTTGAGGTGGGAAACACCATATATTTT. This encodes CASSFEVGNTIYF.

The chain links TRBV20-1 to TRBJ2-2, with 7 nucleotides matching TRBD2. The CDR3 has 15 residues. The junction had 7 bases not matched to a gene; V was cut back by 5 bases and J by 1 base. Germline V gene lookup returns CDR1 DFQATT and CDR2 SNEGSKA (reference sequence). This chain's CDR3 is CSAGRGGRNTGELFF. The CDR3 DNA is TGCAGTGCTGGGAGAGGCGGGAGGAACACCGGGGAGCTGTTTTTT.

This clonotype was seen repeatedly, ten times or more. The gene calls are TRBV15 and TRBJ1-1, with D uncertain. V lost 8 bases to trimming and J lost 1 base, with 5 bases between them. The CDR3 runs 11 residues. Germline CDR1 reads LNHNV; CDR2 reads YYDKDF (reference sequence). The CDR3: CATRGNTEAFF. CDR3 sequence (DNA): TGTGCCACCCGCGGGAACACTGAAGCTTTCTTT.

A word on this clonotype: The junction departs from the called germline gene at one end, perhaps through a read error. V is TRBV7-7 and J is TRBJ2-1, with no clear D. From germline, CDR1 is SSHAT and CDR2 FNYEAQ (reference sequence). This CDR3 has 13 residues. The CDR3 here is CASSFRQYNEQFF. The CDR3 coding sequence is TGTGCTAGCAGCTTTCGTCAGTACAATGAGCAGTTCTTC.

The genes are TRBV2 and TRBJ2-5; TRBD2 agrees at 8 bases. V was pared by 4 bases and J by 5 bases, with 6 bases of the junction left unmatched. The CDR3 has 14 amino acids. Germline assignment: CDR1 SNHLY and CDR2 FYNNEI. CDR3: CASSGRGGGETQYF. CDR3 nucleotide sequence: TGTGCCAGCAGTGGACGGGGGGGTGGGGAGACCCAGTACTTC. The full variable domain, in which reference TRBV2 and TRBJ2-5 provide the parts outside the CDR3, is EPEVTQTPSHQVTQMGQEVILRCVPISNHLYFYWYRQILGQKVEFLVSFYNNEISEKSEIFDDQFSVERPDGSNFTLKIRSTKLEDSAMYFCASSGRGGGETQYFGPGTRLLVL.

This chain joins TRBV10-1 and TRBJ2-7; 13 nucleotides line up with TRBD2. J gave up 2 bases and V 9 bases, and 22 bases lay outside the gene matches. Germline CDR1 reads WNHNN; CDR2 reads SYGVQD (reference sequence). This CDR3 comprises 20 residues. DNA for the CDR3: TGCGCCAGTTCTCCCGTACTTGGACTAGCGGGAGAGAAAAAGGCCTACGAGCAGTACTTC. Its protein product is CASSPVLGLAGEKKAYEQYF.

The rearrangement links TRBV5-1 to TRBJ2-1; TRBD2 might be the D (5 bases). The CDR3 totals 14 residues. Trimming cost V 4 bases and J 3 bases, with 11 bases left between them. Germline V gene lookup returns CDR1 SGHRS and CDR2 YFSETQ. The CDR3 is CASSPSSSYNEQFF. The DNA of the CDR3 is TGCGCCAGCAGCCCTTCTAGCAGCTACAATGAGCAGTTCTTC.

The chain is built from TRBV4-1 and TRBJ1-6, with 7 bases lining up with TRBD1. CDR1 and CDR2 from the germline V gene are MGHRA and YSYEKL. V gave up 4 bases and J gave up 6 bases; unmatched junction bases: 15. This CDR3 region has 18 residues. The chain's CDR3 is CASSPLPVMTGTNSPLHF. The CDR3 DNA reads TGCGCCAGCAGCCCTCTGCCGGTGATGACAGGGACTAATTCACCCCTCCACTTT.

This clonotype appeared a single time. The chain has TRBV30 and TRBJ1-2, with D maybe TRBD1 (6 bases). The CDR3 is made up of 11 amino acids. The ends were cut back, 3 bases at V and 11 bases at J, with 13 bases in the middle. Germline values: CDR1 GTSNPN, CDR2 SVGIG (reference sequence). As DNA, the CDR3 is TGTGCCTGGAGGGACGGGACATCGTACACCTTC. This codes for CAWRDGTSYTF.

This chain joins TRBV10-3 and TRBJ1-5; no clear D. Per germline, CDR1 ENHRY and CDR2 SYGVKD. The CDR3 is 15 amino acids. V lost 3 bases and J 1 base, leaving 10 bases between the germline ends. CDR3: CAISEGGLSNQPQHF. The CDR3, as DNA: TGTGCCATCAGTGAAGGAGGGCTCAGCAATCAGCCCCAGCATTTT.

CDR3 in DNA: TGTGCCAGCAGCTTATCTACTTCCTACGAGCAGTACTTC. It codes for CASSLSTSYEQYF. The chain couples TRBV7-2 to TRBJ2-7; D ambiguous. Between the trimmed V and J ends, which lost 2 bases and 1 base, there was a span of 6 bases. Per the germline V gene, CDR1 is SGHTA and CDR2 is FQGNSA. The length of the CDR3 is 13 residues.